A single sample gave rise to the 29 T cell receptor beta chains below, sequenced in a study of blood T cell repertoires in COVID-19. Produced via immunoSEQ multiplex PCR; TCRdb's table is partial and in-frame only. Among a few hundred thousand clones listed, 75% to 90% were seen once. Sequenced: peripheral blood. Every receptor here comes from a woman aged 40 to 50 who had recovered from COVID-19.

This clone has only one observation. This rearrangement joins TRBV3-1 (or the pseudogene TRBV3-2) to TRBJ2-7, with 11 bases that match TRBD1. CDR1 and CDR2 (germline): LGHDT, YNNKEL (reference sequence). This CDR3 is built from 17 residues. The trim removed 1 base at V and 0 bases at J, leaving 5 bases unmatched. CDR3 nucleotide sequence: TGTGCCAGCAGCCAAGGTCTGGGACAGGGGGTCTCCTACGAGCAGTACTTC. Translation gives CASSQGLGQGVSYEQYF.

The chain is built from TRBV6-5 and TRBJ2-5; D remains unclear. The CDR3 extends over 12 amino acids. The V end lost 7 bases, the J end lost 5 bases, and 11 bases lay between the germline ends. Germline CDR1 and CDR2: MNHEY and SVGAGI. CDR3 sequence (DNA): TGTGCCAGCACGAGTTTTTCGGAGACCCAGTACTTC. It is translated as CASTSFSETQYF.

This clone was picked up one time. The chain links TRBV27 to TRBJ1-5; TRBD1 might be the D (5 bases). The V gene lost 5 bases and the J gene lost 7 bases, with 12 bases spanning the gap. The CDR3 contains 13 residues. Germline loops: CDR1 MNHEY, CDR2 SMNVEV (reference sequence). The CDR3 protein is CASSSSGQQPQHF. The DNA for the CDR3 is TGTGCCAGCAGTAGTTCAGGGCAACAGCCCCAGCATTTT.

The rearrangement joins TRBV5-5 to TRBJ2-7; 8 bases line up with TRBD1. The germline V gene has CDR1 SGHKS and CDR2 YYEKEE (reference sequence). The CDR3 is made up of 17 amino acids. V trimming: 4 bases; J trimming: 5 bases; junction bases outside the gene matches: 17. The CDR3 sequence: CASSLTASAGGRDEQYF. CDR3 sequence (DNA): TGTGCCAGCAGCCTAACCGCGTCGGCAGGGGGCCGAGACGAGCAGTACTTC.

The CDR3 sequence: CAISDATGDGNQPQHF. The CDR3 coding sequence is TGTGCCATCAGTGACGCAACGGGGGACGGTAATCAGCCCCAGCATTTT. The chain combines TRBV10-3 with TRBJ1-5; D may be TRBD1 (5 bases). The CDR3 has 16 residues. The V gene's germline CDR1 is ENHRY and CDR2 SYGVKD. Between the trimmed V and J ends, which lost 3 bases and 4 bases, there was a span of 16 bases.

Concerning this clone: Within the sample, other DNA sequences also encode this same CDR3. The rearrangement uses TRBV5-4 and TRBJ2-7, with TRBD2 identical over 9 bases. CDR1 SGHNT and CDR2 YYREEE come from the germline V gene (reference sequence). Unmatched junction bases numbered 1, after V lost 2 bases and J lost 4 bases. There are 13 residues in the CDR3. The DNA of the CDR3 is TGTGCCAGCAGCTTCAGCGGGGGGTACGAGCAGTACTTC. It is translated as CASSFSGGYEQYF.

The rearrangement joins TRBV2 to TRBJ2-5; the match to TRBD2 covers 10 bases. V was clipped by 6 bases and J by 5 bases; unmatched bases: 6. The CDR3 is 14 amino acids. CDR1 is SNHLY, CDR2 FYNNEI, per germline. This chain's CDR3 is CASRGGLASETQYF. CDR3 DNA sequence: TGTGCCAGCAGGGGGGGACTAGCGTCGGAGACCCAGTACTTC.

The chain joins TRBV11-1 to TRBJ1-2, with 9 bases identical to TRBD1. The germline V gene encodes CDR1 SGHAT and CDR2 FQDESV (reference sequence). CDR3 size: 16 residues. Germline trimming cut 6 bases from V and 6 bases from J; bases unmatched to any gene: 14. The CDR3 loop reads CASRHFPGTGIDGYTF. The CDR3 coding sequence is TGTGCCAGCAGACATTTCCCCGGGACAGGGATTGATGGCTACACCTTC.

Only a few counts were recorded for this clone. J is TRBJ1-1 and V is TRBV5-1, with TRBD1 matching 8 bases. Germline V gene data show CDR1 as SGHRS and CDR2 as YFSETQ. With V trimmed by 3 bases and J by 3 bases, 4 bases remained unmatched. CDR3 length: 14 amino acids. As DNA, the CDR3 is TGCGCCAGCAGCTGGGTGACAGGGGACACTGAAGCTTTCTTT. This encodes CASSWVTGDTEAFF. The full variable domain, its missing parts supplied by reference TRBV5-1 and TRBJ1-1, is KAGVTQTPRYLIKTRGQQVTLSCSPISGHRSVSWYQQTPGQGLQFLFEYFSETQRNKGNFPGRFSGRQFSNSRSEMNVSTLELGDSALYLCASSWVTGDTEAFFGQGTRLTVV.

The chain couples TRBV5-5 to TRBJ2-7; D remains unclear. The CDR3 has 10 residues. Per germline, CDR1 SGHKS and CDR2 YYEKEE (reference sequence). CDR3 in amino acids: CVRLRYEQYV. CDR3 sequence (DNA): TGTGTACGGTTGAGGTACGAGCAGTACGTC.

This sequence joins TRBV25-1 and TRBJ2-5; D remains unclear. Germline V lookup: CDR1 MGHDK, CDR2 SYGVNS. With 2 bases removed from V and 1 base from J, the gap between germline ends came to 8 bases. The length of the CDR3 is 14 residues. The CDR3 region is CASSEMAVQETQYF. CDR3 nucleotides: TGTGCCAGCAGTGAAATGGCGGTCCAAGAGACCCAGTACTTC. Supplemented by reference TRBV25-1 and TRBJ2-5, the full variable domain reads EADIYQTPRYLVIGTGKKITLECSQTMGHDKMYWYQQDPGMELHLIHYSYGVNSTEKGDLSSESTVSRIRTEHFPLTLESARPSHTSQYLCASSEMAVQETQYFGPGTRLLVL.

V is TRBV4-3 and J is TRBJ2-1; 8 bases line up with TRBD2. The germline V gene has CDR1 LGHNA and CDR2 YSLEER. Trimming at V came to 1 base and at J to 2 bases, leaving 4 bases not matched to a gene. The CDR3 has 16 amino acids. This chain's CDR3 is CASSQGTSGPYNEQFF. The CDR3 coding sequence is TGCGCCAGCAGCCAAGGAACTAGCGGCCCCTACAATGAGCAGTTCTTC.

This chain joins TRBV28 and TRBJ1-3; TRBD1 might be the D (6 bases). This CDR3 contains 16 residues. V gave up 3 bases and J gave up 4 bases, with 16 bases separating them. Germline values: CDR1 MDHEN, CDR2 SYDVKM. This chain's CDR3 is CASSFPAGANGNTIYF. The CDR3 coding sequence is TGTGCCAGCAGTTTTCCAGCAGGGGCGAACGGAAACACCATATATTTT.

This chain's CDR3 is CASSSGHQGYGYTF. The DNA for the CDR3 is TGTGCCAGCAGTTCCGGCCATCAGGGTTATGGCTACACCTTC. The genes are TRBV28 and TRBJ1-2, with D perhaps matching TRBD1 (5 bases). The CDR3 covers 14 residues. Trimming took 4 bases from V and 5 from J, leaving 14 bases between them. CDR1 is MDHEN, CDR2 SYDVKM, per germline.

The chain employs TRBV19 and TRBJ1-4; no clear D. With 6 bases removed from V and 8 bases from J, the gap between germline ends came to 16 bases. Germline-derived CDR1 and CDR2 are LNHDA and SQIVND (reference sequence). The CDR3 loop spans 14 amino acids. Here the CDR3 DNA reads TGTGCCAGTAGGGAGCTTGCGGAGCAGGAAAAACTGTTTTTT. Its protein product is CASRELAEQEKLFF.

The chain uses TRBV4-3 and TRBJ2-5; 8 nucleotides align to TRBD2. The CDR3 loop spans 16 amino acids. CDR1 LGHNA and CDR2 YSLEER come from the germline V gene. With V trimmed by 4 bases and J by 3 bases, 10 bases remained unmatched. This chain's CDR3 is CASSPDRGAGEETQYF. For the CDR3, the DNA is TGCGCCAGCAGCCCGGACCGGGGAGCGGGGGAAGAGACCCAGTACTTC.

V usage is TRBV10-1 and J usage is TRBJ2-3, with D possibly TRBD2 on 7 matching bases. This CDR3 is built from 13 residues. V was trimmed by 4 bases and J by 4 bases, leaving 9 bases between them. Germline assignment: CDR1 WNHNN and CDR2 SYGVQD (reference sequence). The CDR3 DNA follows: TGCGCCAGCAGTGCGGGGGGCCCAGATACGCAGTATTTT. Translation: CASSAGGPDTQYF.

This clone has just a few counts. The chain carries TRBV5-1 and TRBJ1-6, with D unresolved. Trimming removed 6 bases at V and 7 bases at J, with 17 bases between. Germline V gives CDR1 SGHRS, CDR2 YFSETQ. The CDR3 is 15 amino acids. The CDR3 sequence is CASITLRVVNSPLHF. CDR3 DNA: TGCGCCAGCATCACTCTGCGGGTAGTCAATTCACCCCTCCACTTT.

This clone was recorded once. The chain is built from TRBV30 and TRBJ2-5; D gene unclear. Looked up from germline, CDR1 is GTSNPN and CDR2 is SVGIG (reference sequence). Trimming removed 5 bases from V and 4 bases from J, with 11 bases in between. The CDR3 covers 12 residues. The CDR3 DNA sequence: TGTGCCTGGGCTCCTGTCGGAGAGACCCAGTACTTC. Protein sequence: CAWAPVGETQYF.

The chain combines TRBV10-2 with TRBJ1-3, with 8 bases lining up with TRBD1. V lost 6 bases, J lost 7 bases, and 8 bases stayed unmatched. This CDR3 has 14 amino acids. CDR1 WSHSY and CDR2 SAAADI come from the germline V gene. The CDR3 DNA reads TGCGCCAGCAGCGAACCGGGACAGGAGAACACCATATATTTT. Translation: CASSEPGQENTIYF.

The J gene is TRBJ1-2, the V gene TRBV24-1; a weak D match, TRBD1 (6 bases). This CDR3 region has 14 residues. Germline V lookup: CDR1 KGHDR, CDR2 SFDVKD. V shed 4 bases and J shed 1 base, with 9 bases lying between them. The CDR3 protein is CATSDAQGNYGYTF. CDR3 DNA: TGTGCCACCAGTGACGCACAGGGTAACTATGGCTACACCTTC.

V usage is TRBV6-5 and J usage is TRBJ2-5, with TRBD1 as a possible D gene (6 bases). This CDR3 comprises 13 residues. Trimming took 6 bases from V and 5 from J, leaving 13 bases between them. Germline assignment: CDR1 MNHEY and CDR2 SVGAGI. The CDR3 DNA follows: TGTGCCAGCAGCCAGGACAGAAAGGAGACCCAGTACTTC. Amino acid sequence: CASSQDRKETQYF.

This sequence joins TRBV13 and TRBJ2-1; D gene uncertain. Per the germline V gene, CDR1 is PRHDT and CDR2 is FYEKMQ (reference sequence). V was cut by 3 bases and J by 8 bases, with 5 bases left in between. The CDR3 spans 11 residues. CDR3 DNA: TGTGCCAGCAGCTTCTCCCATGAGCAGTTCTTC. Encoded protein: CASSFSHEQFF.

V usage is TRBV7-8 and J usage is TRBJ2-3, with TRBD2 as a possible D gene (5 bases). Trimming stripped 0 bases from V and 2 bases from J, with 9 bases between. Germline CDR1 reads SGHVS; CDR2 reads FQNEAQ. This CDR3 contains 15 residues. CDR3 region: CASSLAGAITDTQYF. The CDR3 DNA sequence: TGTGCCAGCAGCTTAGCGGGAGCAATCACAGATACGCAGTATTTT.

This CDR3 is CASSPGQGRSPLHF. DNA of the CDR3: TGTGCCAGCAGCCCGGGACAGGGACGTTCACCCCTCCACTTT. V gene TRBV7-6 combines with J gene TRBJ1-6; 9 bases line up with TRBD1. Germline V CDR1 and CDR2: SGHVS, FNYEAQ. After removal of 5 bases from V and 9 bases from J, the junction contained 5 bases not matched to a gene. The CDR3 contains 14 residues.

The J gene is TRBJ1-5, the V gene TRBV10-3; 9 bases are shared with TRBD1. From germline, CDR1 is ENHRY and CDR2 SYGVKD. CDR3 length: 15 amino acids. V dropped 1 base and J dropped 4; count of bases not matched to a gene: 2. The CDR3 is CAISEWDRENQPQHF. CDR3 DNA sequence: TGTGCCATCAGTGAGTGGGACAGGGAGAATCAGCCCCAGCATTTT.

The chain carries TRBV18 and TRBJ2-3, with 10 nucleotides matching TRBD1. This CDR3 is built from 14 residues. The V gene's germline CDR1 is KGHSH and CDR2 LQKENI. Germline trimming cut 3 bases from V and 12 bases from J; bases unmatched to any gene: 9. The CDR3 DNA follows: TGTGCCAGCTCACCGGGACAGGGGCCCCCTCATCAGTATTTT. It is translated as CASSPGQGPPHQYF.

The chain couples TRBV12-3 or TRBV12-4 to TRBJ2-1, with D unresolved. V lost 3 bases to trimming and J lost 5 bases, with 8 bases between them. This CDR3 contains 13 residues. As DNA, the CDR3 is TGTGCCAGCAGTTTGTCTAAGAACAATGAGCAGTTCTTC. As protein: CASSLSKNNEQFF.

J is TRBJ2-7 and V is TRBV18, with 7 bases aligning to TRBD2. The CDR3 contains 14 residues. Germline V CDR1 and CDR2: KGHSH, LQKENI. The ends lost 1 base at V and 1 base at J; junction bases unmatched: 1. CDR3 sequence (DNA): TGTGCCAGCTCACCACGGCGGGAGTCCTACGAGCAGTACGTC. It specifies CASSPRRESYEQYV.